This TCR beta chain emerged from a study of cytomegalovirus exposure and HLA in healthy donors. The PCR made use of 60 Vbeta and 13 Jbeta primers. In the authors' workflow: Later reanalysis found around 74 million unique TCR beta chains, about 10 million of them shared. Profiling relied on immunoSEQ multiplex PCR, and the TCRdb table lists in-frame clones only, not all of them. V, J and clone size were drawn from that table, and D and trimming were deduced from the DNA. The data contain about 160,000 clones, around 73% of them singletons. Study-wide findings and caveats: Reported results showed that the classifier diagnosed cytomegalovirus status with high specificity and sensitivity.

This clone came up a few times. No antigen is known for it. Germline CDR1 MRHNA, CDR2 SNTAGT. V was shortened by 4 bases and J by 6 bases, with 15 bases between the two germline ends. The CDR3 is made up of 15 amino acids. The sample consisted of PBMCs. The chain recombines TRBV6-4 with TRBJ2-2, with D maybe TRBD1 (5 bases). This TCR was recovered from a male donor in good health and CMV-seronegative. In DNA form, the CDR3 reads TGTGCCAGCAGTGGGTCAGGGTCCGTTCCCGGGGAGCTGTTTTTT. Protein: CASSGSGSVPGELFF.